This T cell receptor (beta chain) appears in the sequencing data of a study of blood T cell repertoires in COVID-19. For the study at large: Sources were T cells, B-cell-depleted T cells, or PBMCs; the material itself was cDNA or gDNA.

In the authors' methods: Cell counts per sample came from amplifying reference gene primers. Assay used: immunoSEQ multiplex PCR; TCRdb lists only in-frame clones, some missing. Clonal size and the V and J genes are those of that table, whereas D and trimming came from the DNA. The sample lists 75,000 to 95,000 clones, 70% to 90% seen once, with 2.9% in the top ten. Germline assignment: CDR1 MNHEY and CDR2 SMNVEV (reference sequence). This CDR3 has 16 residues. V was cut by 4 bases and J by 3 bases, with 18 bases left in between. The gene calls are TRBV27 and TRBJ1-2, with D perhaps matching TRBD1 (5 bases). This clonotype was sampled from a woman aged 80 or over with acute or convalescent COVID-19. Input material: peripheral blood. CDR3 DNA sequence: TGTGCCAGCAGTTCAGTCCGACAGTTGGGTTACTATGGCTACACCTTC. This codes for CASSSVRQLGYYGYTF.